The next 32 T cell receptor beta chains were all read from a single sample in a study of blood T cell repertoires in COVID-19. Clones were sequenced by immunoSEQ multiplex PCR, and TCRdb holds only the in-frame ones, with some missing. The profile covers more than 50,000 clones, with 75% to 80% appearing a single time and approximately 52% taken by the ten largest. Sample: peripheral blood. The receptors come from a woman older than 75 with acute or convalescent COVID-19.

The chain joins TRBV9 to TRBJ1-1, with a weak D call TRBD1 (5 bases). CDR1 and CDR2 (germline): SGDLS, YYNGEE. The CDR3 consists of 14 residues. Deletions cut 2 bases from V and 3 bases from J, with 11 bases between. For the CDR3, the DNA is TGTGCCAGCAGCGTGAAAGGCAGGGACACTGAAGCTTTCTTT. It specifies CASSVKGRDTEAFF.

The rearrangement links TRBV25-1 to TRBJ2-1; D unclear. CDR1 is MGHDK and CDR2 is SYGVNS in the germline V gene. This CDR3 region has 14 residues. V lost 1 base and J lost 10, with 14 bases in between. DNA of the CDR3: TGTGCCAGCAGTGAATCGGCGGAGCCCCCGGAGCAGTTCTTC. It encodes CASSESAEPPEQFF.

The CDR3 region is CASSTPGQGPNVYTF. Here the CDR3 DNA reads TGTGCCAGTAGTACCCCGGGACAGGGCCCCAACGTTTACACCTTC. The rearrangement links TRBV19 to TRBJ1-2; 9 bases are shared with TRBD1. CDR1 LNHDA and CDR2 SQIVND come from the germline V gene (reference sequence). The junction had 14 bases not matched to a gene; V was cut back by 4 bases and J by 11 bases. The CDR3 is 15 residues long. Full variable domain (remainder filled in from reference TRBV19 and TRBJ1-2): DGGITQSPKYLFRKEGQNVTLSCEQNLNHDAMYWYRQDPGQGLRLIYYSQIVNDFQKGDIAEGYSVSREKKESFPLTVTSAQKNPTAFYLCASSTPGQGPNVYTFGSGTRLTVV.

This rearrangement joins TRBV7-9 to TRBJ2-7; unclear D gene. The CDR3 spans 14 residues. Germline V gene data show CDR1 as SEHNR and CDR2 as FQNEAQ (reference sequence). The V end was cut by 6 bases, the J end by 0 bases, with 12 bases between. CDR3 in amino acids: CASRGTANSYEQYF. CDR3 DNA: TGTGCCAGCAGGGGTACAGCAAACTCCTACGAGCAGTACTTC.

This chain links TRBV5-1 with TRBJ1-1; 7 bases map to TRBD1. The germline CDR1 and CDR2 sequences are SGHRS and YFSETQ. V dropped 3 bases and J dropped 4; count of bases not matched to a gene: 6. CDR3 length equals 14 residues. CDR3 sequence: CASSYTGASTEAFF. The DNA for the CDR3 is TGCGCCAGCAGCTATACAGGGGCGAGCACTGAAGCTTTCTTT. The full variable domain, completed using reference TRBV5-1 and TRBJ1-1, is KAGVTQTPRYLIKTRGQQVTLSCSPISGHRSVSWYQQTPGQGLQFLFEYFSETQRNKGNFPGRFSGRQFSNSRSEMNVSTLELGDSALYLCASSYTGASTEAFFGQGTRLTVV.

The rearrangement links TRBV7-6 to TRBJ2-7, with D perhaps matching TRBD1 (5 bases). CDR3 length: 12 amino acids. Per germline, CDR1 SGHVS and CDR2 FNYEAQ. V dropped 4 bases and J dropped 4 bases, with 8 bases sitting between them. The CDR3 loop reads CASSSQGYEQYF. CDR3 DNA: TGTGCCAGCAGCTCGCAGGGATACGAGCAGTACTTC.

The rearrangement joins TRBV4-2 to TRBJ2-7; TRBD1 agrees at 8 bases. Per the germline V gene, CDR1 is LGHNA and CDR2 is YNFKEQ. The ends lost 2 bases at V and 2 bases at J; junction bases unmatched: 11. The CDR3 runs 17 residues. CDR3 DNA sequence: TGTGCCAGCAGCCAAAAGCAAGGAGGGACAGGTACCTACGAGCAGTACTTC. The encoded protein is CASSQKQGGTGTYEQYF.

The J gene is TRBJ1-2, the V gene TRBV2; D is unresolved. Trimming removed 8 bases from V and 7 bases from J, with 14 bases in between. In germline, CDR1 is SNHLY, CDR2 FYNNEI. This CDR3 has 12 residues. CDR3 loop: CASRVGGFGYTF. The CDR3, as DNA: TGTGCCAGCCGGGTAGGAGGATTTGGCTACACCTTC. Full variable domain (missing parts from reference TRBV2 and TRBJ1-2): EPEVTQTPSHQVTQMGQEVILRCVPISNHLYFYWYRQILGQKVEFLVSFYNNEISEKSEIFDDQFSVERPDGSNFTLKIRSTKLEDSAMYFCASRVGGFGYTFGSGTRLTVV.

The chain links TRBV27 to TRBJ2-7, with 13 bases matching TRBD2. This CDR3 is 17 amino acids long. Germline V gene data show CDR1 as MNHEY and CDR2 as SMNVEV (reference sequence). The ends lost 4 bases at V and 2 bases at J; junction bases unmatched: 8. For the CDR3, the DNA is TGTGCCAGCAGTTGGCTCCCCGGGACTAGCGGGACCTACGAGCAGTACTTC. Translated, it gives CASSWLPGTSGTYEQYF.

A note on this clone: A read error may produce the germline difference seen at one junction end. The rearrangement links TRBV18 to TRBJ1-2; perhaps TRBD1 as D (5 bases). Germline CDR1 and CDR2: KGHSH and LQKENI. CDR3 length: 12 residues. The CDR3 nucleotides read TGTGCCAGCTCATCCCAGGGTTATGGCAACACCTTC. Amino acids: CASSSQGYGNTF.

In DNA form, the CDR3 reads TGTGCCAGCAGCTTAAGGGGGTGGGGATCGAACACCGGGGAGCTGTTTTTT. Its translation is CASSLRGWGSNTGELFF. The V call is TRBV7-9, the J call TRBJ2-2; TRBD1 might be the D (6 bases). There are 17 residues in the CDR3. The V and J ends lost 2 bases and 0 bases respectively, with 13 bases between them. Germline CDR1 SEHNR, CDR2 FQNEAQ (reference sequence).

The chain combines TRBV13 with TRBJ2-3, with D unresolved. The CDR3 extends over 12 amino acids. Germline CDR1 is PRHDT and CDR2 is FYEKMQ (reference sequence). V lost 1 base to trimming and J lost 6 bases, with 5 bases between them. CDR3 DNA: TGTGCCAGCAGCTTAGACTCTGATACGCAGTATTTT. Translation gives CASSLDSDTQYF. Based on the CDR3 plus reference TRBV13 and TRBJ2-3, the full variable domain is AAGVIQSPRHLIKEKRETATLKCYPIPRHDTVYWYQQGPGQDPQFLISFYEKMQSDKGSIPDRFSAQQFSDYHSELNMSSLELGDSALYFCASSLDSDTQYFGPGTRLTVL.

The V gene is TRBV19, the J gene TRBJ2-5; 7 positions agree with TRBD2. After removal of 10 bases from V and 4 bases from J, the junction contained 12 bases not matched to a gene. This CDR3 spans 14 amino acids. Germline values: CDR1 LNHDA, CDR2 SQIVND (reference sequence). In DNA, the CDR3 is TGTGCCACCTCCCCCGGGGGGAATCGAGAGACCCAGTACTTC. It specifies CATSPGGNRETQYF.

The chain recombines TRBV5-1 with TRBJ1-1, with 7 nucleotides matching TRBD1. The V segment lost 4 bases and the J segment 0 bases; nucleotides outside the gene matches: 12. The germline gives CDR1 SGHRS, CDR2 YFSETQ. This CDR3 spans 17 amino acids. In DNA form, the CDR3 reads TGCGCCAGCAGCCGCGGGACAGCCTTGCGGATGAACACTGAAGCTTTCTTT. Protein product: CASSRGTALRMNTEAFF.

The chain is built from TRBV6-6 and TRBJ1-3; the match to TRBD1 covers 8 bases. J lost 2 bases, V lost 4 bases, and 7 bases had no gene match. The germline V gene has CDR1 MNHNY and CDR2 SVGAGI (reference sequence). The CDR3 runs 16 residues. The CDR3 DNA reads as TGTGCCAGCAGTTTTGACCGGGACAGGCCTGGAAACACCATATATTTT. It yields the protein CASSFDRDRPGNTIYF.

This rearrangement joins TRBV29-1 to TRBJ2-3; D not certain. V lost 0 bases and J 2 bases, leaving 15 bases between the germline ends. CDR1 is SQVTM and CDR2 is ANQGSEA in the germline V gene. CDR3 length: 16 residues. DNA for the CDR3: TGCAGCGTTGAAGATGGCCAGCGCCATTTCACAGATACGCAGTATTTT. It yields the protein CSVEDGQRHFTDTQYF.

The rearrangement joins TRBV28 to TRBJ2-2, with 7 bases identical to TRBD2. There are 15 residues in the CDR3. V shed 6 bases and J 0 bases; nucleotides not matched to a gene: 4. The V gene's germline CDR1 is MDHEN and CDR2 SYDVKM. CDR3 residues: CASRPSGTNTGELFF. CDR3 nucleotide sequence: TGTGCCAGCAGACCCAGCGGGACGAACACCGGGGAGCTGTTTTTT.

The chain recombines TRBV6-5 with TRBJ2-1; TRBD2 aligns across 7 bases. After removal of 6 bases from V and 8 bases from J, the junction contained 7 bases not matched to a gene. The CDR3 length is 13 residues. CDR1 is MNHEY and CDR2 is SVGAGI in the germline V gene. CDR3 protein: CASRPLAADEQFF. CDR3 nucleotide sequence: TGTGCCAGCAGGCCTCTAGCGGCGGATGAGCAGTTCTTC.

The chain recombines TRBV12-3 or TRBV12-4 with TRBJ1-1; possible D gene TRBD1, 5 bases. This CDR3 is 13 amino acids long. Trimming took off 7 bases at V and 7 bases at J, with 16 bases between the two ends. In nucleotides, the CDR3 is TGTGCCAGCATCACTTACGGCGGGGGTGAAGCTTTCTTT. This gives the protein CASITYGGGEAFF.

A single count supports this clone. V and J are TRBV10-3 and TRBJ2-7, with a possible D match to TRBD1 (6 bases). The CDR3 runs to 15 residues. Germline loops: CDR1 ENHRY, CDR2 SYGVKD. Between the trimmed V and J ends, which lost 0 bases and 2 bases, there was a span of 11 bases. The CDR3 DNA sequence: TGTGCCATCAGTGAGTCCACAGGGATTCCCTACGAGCAGTACTTC. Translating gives CAISESTGIPYEQYF.

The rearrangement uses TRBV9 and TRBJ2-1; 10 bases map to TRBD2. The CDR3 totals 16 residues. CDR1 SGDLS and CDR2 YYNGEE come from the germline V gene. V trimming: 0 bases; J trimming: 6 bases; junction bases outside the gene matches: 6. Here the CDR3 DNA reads TGTGCCAGCAGCGTAGCGTGGACTAGCGGTGCCAATGAGCAGTTCTTC. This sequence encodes CASSVAWTSGANEQFF.

CDR3 in DNA: TGTGCCAGCAGCCTCAGCGGGAGGGGCGATGAGCAGTTCTTC. Amino acid sequence: CASSLSGRGDEQFF. The genes are TRBV7-3 and TRBJ2-1; 10 nucleotides line up with TRBD2. Germline CDR1 SGHTA, CDR2 FQGTGA. The junction had 6 bases not matched to a gene; V was cut back by 5 bases and J by 8 bases. The CDR3 has 14 amino acids.

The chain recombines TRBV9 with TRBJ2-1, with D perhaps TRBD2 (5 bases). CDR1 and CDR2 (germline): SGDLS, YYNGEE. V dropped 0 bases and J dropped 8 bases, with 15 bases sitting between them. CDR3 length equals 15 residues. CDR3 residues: CASSVAPLARHEQFF. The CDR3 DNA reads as TGTGCCAGCAGCGTAGCTCCTCTAGCAAGACATGAGCAGTTCTTC. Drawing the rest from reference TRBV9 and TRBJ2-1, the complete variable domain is DSGVTQTPKHLITATGQRVTLRCSPRSGDLSVYWYQQSLDQGLQFLIQYYNGEERAKGNILERFSAQQFPDLHSELNLSSLELGDSALYFCASSVAPLARHEQFFGPGTRLTVL.

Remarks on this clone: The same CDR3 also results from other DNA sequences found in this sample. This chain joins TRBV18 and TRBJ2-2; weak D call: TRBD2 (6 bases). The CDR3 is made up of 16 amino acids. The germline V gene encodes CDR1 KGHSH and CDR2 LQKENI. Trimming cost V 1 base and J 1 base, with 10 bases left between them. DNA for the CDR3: TGTGCCAGCTCACCACGGAGGGAACGGAACACCGGGGAGCTGTTTTTT. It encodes CASSPRRERNTGELFF.

The CDR3 region has the DNA TGTGCCTGGGTTATAGCGGGAGTGAGCACAGATACGCAGTATTTT. Its translation: CAWVIAGVSTDTQYF. The chain joins TRBV30 to TRBJ2-3; TRBD2 agrees at 9 bases. With 5 bases clipped from V and 0 bases from J, the junction kept 6 bases outside the gene matches. Germline V gene data show CDR1 as GTSNPN and CDR2 as SVGIG (reference sequence). This CDR3 is built from 15 residues.

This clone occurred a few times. In nucleotides, the CDR3 is TGTGCCAGCAGTCCGGGACTTACCTCCGCAACTAATGAAAAACTGTTTTTT. Protein product: CASSPGLTSATNEKLFF. This chain uses TRBV27 with TRBJ1-4; maybe TRBD1 (5 bases). V lost 5 bases and J lost 0, with 16 bases in between. This CDR3 has 17 residues. CDR1 is MNHEY and CDR2 is SMNVEV in the germline V gene (reference sequence).

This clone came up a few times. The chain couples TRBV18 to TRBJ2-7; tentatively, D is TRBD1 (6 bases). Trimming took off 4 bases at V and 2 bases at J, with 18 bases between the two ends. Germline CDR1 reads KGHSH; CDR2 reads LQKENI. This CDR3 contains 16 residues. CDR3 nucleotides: TGTGCCAGCTCACGACTCCCGGGACAACGGGCCTACGAGCAGTACTTC. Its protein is CASSRLPGQRAYEQYF. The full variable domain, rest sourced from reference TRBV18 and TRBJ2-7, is NAGVMQNPRHLVRRRGQEARLRCSPMKGHSHVYWYRQLPEEGLKFMVYLQKENIIDESGMPKERFSAEFPKEGPSILRIQQVVRGDSAAYFCASSRLPGQRAYEQYFGPGTRLTVT.

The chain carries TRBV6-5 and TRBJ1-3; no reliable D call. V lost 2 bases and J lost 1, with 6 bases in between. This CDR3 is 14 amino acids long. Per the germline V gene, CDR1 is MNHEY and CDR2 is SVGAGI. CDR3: CASSYRDSGNTIYF. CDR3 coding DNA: TGTGCCAGCAGTTACAGAGATTCTGGAAACACCATATATTTT.

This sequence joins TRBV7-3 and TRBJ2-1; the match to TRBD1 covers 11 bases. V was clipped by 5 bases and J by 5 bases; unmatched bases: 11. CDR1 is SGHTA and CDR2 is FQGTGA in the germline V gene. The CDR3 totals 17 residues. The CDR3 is CASSAPAGTGGNNEQFF. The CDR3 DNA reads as TGTGCCAGCAGCGCACCCGCCGGGACAGGGGGGAACAATGAGCAGTTCTTC.

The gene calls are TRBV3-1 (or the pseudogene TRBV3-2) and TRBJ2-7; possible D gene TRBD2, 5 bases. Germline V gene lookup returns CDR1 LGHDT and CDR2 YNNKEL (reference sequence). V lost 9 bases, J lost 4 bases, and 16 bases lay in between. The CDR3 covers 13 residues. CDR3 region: CASRTRLTYEQYF. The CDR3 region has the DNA TGTGCCAGTAGAACTAGGCTCACGTACGAGCAGTACTTC.

CDR3 bases: TGCGCCAGCAGCCTCGGGACAGCTAACTATGGCTACACCTTC. Translating gives CASSLGTANYGYTF. This chain links TRBV5-1 with TRBJ1-2, with 7 bases identical to TRBD1. CDR1 and CDR2 from the germline V gene are SGHRS and YFSETQ. J was trimmed by 0 bases and V by 4 bases; bases with no gene match: 3. The CDR3 totals 14 residues.

CDR3 nucleotides: TGTGCCAGCTGGGGCAGGGGGAACTATGGCTACACCTTC. This encodes CASWGRGNYGYTF. The V call is TRBV5-6, the J call TRBJ1-2; TRBD1 aligns across 7 bases. The J segment lost 2 bases and the V segment lost 7 bases, leaving 5 bases of the junction unmatched. The CDR3 consists of 13 residues. Germline V gene data show CDR1 as SGHDT and CDR2 as YYEEEE.